A selection of T cell receptor beta chains follows, all from one sample in a study of Ad26.COV2.S vaccination and SARS-CoV-2 variants. Assay: immunoSEQ multiplex PCR; the TCRdb copy retains only in-frame clones and omits some. In the table there are some 330,000 clones, about nine tenths of which are singletons. The sample in question was peripheral blood, obtained in a trial of Ad26.COV2.S vaccine versus placebo. The receptors come from a person between 18 and 65 years old who received the Ad26.COV2.S COVID-19 vaccine or a placebo. CDR3s include the opening cysteine and the closing phenylalanine or tryptophan. Fields, in order: V gene, clone size, D gene, J gene, CDR3 protein, CDR3 DNA. The D gene is left open where the match is weak. Not all rows give a size; the values are once, few, many and, for expanded clones, a class.

v_call: TRBV19
clone_size: -
d_call: -
j_call: TRBJ2-5
cdr3_aa: CASSIRGPETQYF
cdr3_nt: TGTGCCAGTAGTATCCGGGGGCCGGAGACCCAGTACTTC

v_call: TRBV25-1
clone_size: -
d_call: TRBD1
j_call: TRBJ1-2
cdr3_aa: CASSDPSRGANGYTF
cdr3_nt: TGTGCCAGCAGTGACCCCTCCAGGGGGGCGAATGGCTACACCTTC

v_call: TRBV7-9
clone_size: -
d_call: TRBD1
j_call: TRBJ1-3
cdr3_aa: CASSSYTGAVGNTIYF
cdr3_nt: TGTGCCAGCAGCTCGTACACAGGGGCGGTGGGAAACACCATATATTTT

v_call: TRBV6-1
clone_size: few
d_call: -
j_call: TRBJ2-7
cdr3_aa: CASSEERAHGLIWYEQYF
cdr3_nt: TGTGCCAGCAGTGAAGAAAGGGCCCACGGACTTATTTGGTACGAGCAGTACTTC

v_call: TRBV7-2
clone_size: -
d_call: TRBD1
j_call: TRBJ1-5
cdr3_aa: CASSRTGGDNQPQHF
cdr3_nt: TGTGCCAGCAGCCGGACAGGGGGCGACAATCAGCCCCAGCATTTT

v_call: TRBV29-1
clone_size: -
d_call: TRBD1
j_call: TRBJ1-2
cdr3_aa: CSVYQGAGYGYTF
cdr3_nt: TGCAGCGTATATCAGGGGGCTGGCTATGGCTACACCTTC

v_call: TRBV4-3
clone_size: -
d_call: -
j_call: TRBJ1-1
cdr3_aa: CASSQGGRANMNTEAFF
cdr3_nt: TGCGCCAGCAGCCAAGGGGGGAGGGCGAACATGAACACTGAAGCTTTCTTT

v_call: TRBV7-2
clone_size: -
d_call: TRBD2
j_call: TRBJ2-1
cdr3_aa: CASSLRRLAGDPKGEQFF
cdr3_nt: TGTGCCAGCAGCTTGCGGAGACTAGCGGGAGACCCTAAGGGAGAGCAGTTCTTC

v_call: TRBV12-3/TRBV12-4
clone_size: -
d_call: TRBD2
j_call: TRBJ2-1
cdr3_aa: CASSLRGASEQFF
cdr3_nt: TGTGCCAGCAGTTTGCGGGGGGCCTCCGAGCAGTTCTTC

v_call: TRBV18
clone_size: -
d_call: -
j_call: TRBJ2-5
cdr3_aa: CASSRKKTQYF
cdr3_nt: TGTGCCAGCTCACGTAAGAAGACCCAGTACTTC

v_call: TRBV6-2/TRBV6-3
clone_size: -
d_call: -
j_call: TRBJ1-3
cdr3_aa: CASSYGLFGAGNTIYF
cdr3_nt: TGTGCCAGCAGTTACGGGCTCTTCGGGGCTGGAAACACCATATATTTT

v_call: TRBV18
clone_size: -
d_call: -
j_call: TRBJ1-2
cdr3_aa: CASSPAQAGHYGYTF
cdr3_nt: TGTGCCAGCTCACCAGCGCAGGCGGGACACTATGGCTACACCTTC

v_call: TRBV4-2
clone_size: -
d_call: TRBD1
j_call: TRBJ1-1
cdr3_aa: CASSLDRVEAFF
cdr3_nt: TGTGCCAGCAGCCTGGACAGGGTCGAAGCTTTCTTT

v_call: TRBV21-1
clone_size: -
d_call: -
j_call: TRBJ2-3
cdr3_aa: CASSKRTGGGSTDTQYF
cdr3_nt: TGTGCCAGCAGCAAAAGAACAGGGGGGGGAAGCACAGATACGCAGTATTTT

v_call: TRBV6-1
clone_size: -
d_call: TRBD2
j_call: TRBJ2-1
cdr3_aa: CASSAVGLAVLATYNEQFF
cdr3_nt: TGTGCCAGCAGTGCCGTTGGACTAGCGGTTCTTGCCACCTACAATGAGCAGTTCTTC

v_call: TRBV4-1
clone_size: once
d_call: -
j_call: TRBJ1-3
cdr3_aa: CASSQVGTGDPGNTIYF
cdr3_nt: TGCGCCAGCAGCCAAGTAGGCACGGGTGATCCTGGAAACACCATATATTTT

v_call: TRBV10-2
clone_size: -
d_call: -
j_call: TRBJ2-5
cdr3_aa: CASSESDRPETQYF
cdr3_nt: TGCGCCAGCAGTGAGTCGGACCGGCCTGAGACCCAGTACTTC

v_call: TRBV12-3/TRBV12-4
clone_size: -
d_call: -
j_call: TRBJ1-1
cdr3_aa: CASSQPPGFEAFF
cdr3_nt: TGTGCCAGCAGCCAACCCCCTGGGTTTGAAGCTTTCTTT

v_call: TRBV5-1
clone_size: -
d_call: TRBD1
j_call: TRBJ1-2
cdr3_aa: CASSYSTGTYGYTF
cdr3_nt: TGCGCCAGCAGCTATTCGACAGGGACCTATGGCTACACCTTC

v_call: TRBV30
clone_size: -
d_call: TRBD1
j_call: TRBJ1-2
cdr3_aa: CAWAHGQGGYGYTF
cdr3_nt: TGTGCCTGGGCCCATGGACAGGGGGGCTATGGCTACACCTTC

v_call: TRBV4-3
clone_size: -
d_call: -
j_call: TRBJ2-7
cdr3_aa: CASSQDPVGQSYEQYF
cdr3_nt: TGCGCCAGCAGCCAAGATCCGGTAGGGCAGTCCTACGAGCAGTACTTC

v_call: TRBV19
clone_size: -
d_call: TRBD2
j_call: TRBJ2-1
cdr3_aa: CASTSYGGVNNEQFF
cdr3_nt: TGTGCCAGTACATCATACGGGGGGGTAAACAATGAGCAGTTCTTC

v_call: TRBV18
clone_size: -
d_call: -
j_call: TRBJ1-1
cdr3_aa: CASSPVQYREGAFF
cdr3_nt: TGTGCCAGCTCACCTGTTCAGTACCGGGAGGGAGCTTTCTTT